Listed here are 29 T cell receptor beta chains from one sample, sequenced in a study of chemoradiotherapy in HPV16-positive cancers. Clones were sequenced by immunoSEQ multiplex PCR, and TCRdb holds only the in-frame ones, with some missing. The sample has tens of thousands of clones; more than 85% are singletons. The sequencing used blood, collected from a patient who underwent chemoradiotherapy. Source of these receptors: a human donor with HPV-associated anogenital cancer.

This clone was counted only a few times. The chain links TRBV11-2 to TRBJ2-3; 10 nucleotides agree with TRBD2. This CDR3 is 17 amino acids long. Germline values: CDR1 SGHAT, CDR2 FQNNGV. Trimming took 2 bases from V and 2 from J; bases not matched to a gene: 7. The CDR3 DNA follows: TGTGCCAGCAGCTTACCCGGGACTAGCGCACCCACAGATACGCAGTATTTT. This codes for CASSLPGTSAPTDTQYF.

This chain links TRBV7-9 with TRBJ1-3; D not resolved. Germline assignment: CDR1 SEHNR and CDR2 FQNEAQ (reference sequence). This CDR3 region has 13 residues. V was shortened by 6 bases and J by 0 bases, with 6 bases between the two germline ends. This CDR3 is CASRISSGNTIYF. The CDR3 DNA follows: TGTGCCAGCAGGATTAGCTCTGGAAACACCATATATTTT. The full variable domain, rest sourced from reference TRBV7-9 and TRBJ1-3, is DTGVSQNPRHKITKRGQNVTFRCDPISEHNRLYWYRQTLGQGPEFLTYFQNEAQLEKSRLLSDRFSAERPKGSFSTLEIQRTEQGDSAMYLCASRISSGNTIYFGEGSWLTVV.

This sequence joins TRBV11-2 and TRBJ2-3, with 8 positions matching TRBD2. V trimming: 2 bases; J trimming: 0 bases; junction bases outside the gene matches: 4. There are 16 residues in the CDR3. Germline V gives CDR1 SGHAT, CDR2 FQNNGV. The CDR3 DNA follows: TGTGCCAGCAGCTTAAGGGGCGGGGGGAGCACAGATACGCAGTATTTT. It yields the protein CASSLRGGGSTDTQYF.

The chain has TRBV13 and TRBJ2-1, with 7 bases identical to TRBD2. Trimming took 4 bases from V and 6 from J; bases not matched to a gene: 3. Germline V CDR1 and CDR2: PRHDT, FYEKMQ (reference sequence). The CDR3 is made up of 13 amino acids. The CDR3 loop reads CASSSAGVNEQFF. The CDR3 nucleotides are TGTGCCAGCAGCTCGGCGGGAGTCAATGAGCAGTTCTTC. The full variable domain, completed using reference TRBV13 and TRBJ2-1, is AAGVIQSPRHLIKEKRETATLKCYPIPRHDTVYWYQQGPGQDPQFLISFYEKMQSDKGSIPDRFSAQQFSDYHSELNMSSLELGDSALYFCASSSAGVNEQFFGPGTRLTVL.

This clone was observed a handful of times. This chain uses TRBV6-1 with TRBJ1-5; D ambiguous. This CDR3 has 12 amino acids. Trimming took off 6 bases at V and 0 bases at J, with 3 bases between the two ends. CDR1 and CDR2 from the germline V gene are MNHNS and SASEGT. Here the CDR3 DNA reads TGTGCCAGCAGCGATAGCAATCAGCCCCAGCATTTT. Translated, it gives CASSDSNQPQHF.

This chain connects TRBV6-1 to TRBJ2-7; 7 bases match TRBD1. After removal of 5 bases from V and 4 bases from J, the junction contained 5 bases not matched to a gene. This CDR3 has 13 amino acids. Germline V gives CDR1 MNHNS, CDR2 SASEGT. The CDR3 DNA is TGTGCCAGCAGTACACAGGGGACGTACGAGCAGTACTTC. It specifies CASSTQGTYEQYF.

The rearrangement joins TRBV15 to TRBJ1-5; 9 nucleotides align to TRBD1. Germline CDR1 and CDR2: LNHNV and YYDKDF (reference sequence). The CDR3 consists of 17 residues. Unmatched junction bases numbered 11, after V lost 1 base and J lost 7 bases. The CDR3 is CATSRAVYRGLGQPQHF. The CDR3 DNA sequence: TGTGCCACCAGCAGAGCGGTATACAGGGGGCTCGGGCAGCCCCAGCATTTT.

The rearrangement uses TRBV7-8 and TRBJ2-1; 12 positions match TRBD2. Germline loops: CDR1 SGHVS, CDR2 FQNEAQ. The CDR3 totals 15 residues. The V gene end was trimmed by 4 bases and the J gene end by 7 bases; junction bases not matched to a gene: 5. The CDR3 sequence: CASSYTLAGGNEQFF. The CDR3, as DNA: TGTGCCAGCAGCTACACTCTAGCGGGGGGGAATGAGCAGTTCTTC.

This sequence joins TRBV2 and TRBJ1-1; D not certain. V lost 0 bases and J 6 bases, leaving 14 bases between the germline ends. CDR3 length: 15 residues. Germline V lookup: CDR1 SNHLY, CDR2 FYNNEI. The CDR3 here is CASSEARSPGAEAFF. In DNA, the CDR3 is TGTGCCAGCAGTGAAGCTCGCTCCCCGGGAGCTGAAGCTTTCTTT. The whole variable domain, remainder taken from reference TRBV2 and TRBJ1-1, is EPEVTQTPSHQVTQMGQEVILRCVPISNHLYFYWYRQILGQKVEFLVSFYNNEISEKSEIFDDQFSVERPDGSNFTLKIRSTKLEDSAMYFCASSEARSPGAEAFFGQGTRLTVV.

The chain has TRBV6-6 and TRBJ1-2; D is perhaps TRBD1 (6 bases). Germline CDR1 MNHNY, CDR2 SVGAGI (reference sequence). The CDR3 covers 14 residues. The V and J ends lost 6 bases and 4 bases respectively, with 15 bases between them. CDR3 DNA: TGTGCCAGCAGGGGGGCTATGGGCCTCTATGGCTACACCTTC. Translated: CASRGAMGLYGYTF.

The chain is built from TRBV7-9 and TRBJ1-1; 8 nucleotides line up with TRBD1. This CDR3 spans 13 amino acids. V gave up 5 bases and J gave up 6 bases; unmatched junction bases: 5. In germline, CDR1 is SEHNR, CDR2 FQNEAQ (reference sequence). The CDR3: CASSPTGAPEAFF. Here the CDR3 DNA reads TGTGCCAGCAGCCCGACAGGGGCACCTGAAGCTTTCTTT.

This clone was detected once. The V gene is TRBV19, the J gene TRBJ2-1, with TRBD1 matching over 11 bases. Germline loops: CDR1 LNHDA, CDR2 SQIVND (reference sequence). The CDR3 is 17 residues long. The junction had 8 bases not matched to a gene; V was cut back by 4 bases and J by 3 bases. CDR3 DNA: TGTGCCAGTAGTACCACCGGGACAGGGGGATTCTACAATGAGCAGTTCTTC. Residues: CASSTTGTGGFYNEQFF.

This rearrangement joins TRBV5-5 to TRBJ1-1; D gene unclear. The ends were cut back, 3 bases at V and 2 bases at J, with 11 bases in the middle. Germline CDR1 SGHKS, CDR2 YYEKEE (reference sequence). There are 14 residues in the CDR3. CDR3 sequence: CASSSERVNTEAFF. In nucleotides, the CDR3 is TGTGCCAGCAGCTCCGAACGGGTAAACACTGAAGCTTTCTTT. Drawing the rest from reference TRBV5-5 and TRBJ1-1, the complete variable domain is DAGVTQSPTHLIKTRGQQVTLRCSPISGHKSVSWYQQVLGQGPQFIFQYYEKEERGRGNFPDRFSARQFPNYSSELNVNALLLGDSALYLCASSSERVNTEAFFGQGTRLTVV.

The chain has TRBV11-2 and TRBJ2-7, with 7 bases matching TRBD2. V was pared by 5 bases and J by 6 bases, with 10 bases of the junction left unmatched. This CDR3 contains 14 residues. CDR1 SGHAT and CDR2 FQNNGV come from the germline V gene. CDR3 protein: CASSRMGGTSEQYF. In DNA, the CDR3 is TGTGCCAGCAGCCGAATGGGGGGGACCTCCGAGCAGTACTTC.

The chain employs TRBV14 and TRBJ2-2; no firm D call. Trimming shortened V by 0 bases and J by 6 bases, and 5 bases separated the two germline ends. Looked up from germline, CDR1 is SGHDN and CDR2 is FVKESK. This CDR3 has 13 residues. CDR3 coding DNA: TGTGCCAGCAGCCAAGAGTTGGCCGGGGAGCTGTTTTTT. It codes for CASSQELAGELFF. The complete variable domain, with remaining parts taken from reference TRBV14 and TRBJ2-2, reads EAGVTQFPSHSVIEKGQTVTLRCDPISGHDNLYWYRRVMGKEIKFLLHFVKESKQDESGMPNNRFLAERTGGTYSTLKVQPAELEDSGVYFCASSQELAGELFFGEGSRLTVL.

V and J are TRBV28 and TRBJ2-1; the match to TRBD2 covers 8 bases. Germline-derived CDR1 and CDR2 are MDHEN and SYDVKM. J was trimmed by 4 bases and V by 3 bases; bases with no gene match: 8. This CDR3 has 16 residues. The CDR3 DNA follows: TGTGCCAGCAGTTTCCTTGGGACTAGGTATTACAATGAGCAGTTCTTC. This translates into CASSFLGTRYYNEQFF.

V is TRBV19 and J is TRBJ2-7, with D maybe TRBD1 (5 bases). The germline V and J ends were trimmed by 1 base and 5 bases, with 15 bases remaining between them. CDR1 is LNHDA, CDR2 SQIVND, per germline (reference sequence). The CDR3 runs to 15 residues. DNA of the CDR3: TGTGCCAGTAGTATAGGGGGCACCCCTAGGGACGAGCAGTACTTC. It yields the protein CASSIGGTPRDEQYF.

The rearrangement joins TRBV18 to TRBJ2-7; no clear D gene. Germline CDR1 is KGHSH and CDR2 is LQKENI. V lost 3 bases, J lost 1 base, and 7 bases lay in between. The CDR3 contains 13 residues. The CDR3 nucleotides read TGTGCCAGCTCACCCGCAGTATCCTACGAGCAGTACTTC. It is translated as CASSPAVSYEQYF. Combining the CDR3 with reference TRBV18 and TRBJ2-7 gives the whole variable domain NAGVMQNPRHLVRRRGQEARLRCSPMKGHSHVYWYRQLPEEGLKFMVYLQKENIIDESGMPKERFSAEFPKEGPSILRIQQVVRGDSAAYFCASSPAVSYEQYFGPGTRLTVT.

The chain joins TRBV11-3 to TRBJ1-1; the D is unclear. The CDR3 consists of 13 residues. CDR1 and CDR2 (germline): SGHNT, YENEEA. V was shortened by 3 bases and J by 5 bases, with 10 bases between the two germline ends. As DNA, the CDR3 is TGTGCCAGCAGCTTGACGGAAGCAACTGAAGCTTTCTTT. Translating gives CASSLTEATEAFF. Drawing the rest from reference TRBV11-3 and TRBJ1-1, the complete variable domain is EAGVVQSPRYKIIEKKQPVAFWCNPISGHNTLYWYLQNLGQGPELLIRYENEEAVDDSQLPKDRFSAERLKGVDSTLKIQPAELGDSAVYLCASSLTEATEAFFGQGTRLTVV.

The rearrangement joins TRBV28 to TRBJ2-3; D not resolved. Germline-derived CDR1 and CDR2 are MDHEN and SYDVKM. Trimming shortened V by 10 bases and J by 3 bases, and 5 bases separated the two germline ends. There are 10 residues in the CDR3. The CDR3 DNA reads TGTGCCACCCGAACAGATACGCAGTATTTT. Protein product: CATRTDTQYF.

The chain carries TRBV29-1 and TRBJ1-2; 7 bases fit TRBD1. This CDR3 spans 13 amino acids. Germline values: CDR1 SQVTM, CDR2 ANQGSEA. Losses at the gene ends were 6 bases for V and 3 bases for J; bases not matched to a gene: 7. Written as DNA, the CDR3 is TGCAGCGTGACCCCGACAGGGTACTATGGCTACACCTTC. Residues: CSVTPTGYYGYTF.

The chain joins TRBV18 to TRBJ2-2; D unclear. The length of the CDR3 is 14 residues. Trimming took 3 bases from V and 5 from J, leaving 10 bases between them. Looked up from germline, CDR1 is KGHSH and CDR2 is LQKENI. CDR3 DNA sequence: TGTGCCAGCTCACCCCGAATCCCAACCGGGGAGCTGTTTTTT. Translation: CASSPRIPTGELFF.

CDR3: CASSLVGGNQPQHF. CDR3 DNA sequence: TGTGCCAGCAGCTTAGTGGGGGGTAATCAGCCCCAGCATTTT. The genes are TRBV7-2 and TRBJ1-5, with D perhaps matching TRBD1 (5 bases). CDR3 length: 14 residues. V lost 1 base and J lost 4, with 8 bases in between. Looked up from germline, CDR1 is SGHTA and CDR2 is FQGNSA.

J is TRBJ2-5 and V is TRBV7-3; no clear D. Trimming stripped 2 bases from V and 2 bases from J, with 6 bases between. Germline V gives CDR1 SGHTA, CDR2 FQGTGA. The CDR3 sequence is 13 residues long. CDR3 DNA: TGTGCCAGCAGCTTAGGGATGCAAGAGACCCAGTACTTC. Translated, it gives CASSLGMQETQYF.

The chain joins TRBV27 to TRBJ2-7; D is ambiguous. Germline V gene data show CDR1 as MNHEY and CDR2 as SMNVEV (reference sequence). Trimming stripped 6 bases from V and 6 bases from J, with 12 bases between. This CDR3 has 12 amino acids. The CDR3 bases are TGTGCCAGCAGGGGCCAACTCGCCGAGCAGTACTTC. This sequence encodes CASRGQLAEQYF.

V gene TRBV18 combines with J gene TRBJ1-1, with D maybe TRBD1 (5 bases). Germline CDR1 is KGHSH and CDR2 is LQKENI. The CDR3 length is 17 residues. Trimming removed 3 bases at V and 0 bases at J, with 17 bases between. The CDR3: CASSPVGGANMNTEAFF. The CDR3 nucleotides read TGTGCCAGCTCACCGGTCGGCGGGGCAAATATGAACACTGAAGCTTTCTTT.

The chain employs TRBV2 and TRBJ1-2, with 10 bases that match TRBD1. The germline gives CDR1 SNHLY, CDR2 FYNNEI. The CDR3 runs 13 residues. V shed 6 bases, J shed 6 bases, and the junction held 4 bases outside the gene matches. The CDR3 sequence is CASRGQGIDGYTF. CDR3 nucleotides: TGTGCCAGCAGGGGACAGGGGATCGATGGCTACACCTTC.

CDR3 amino acids: CASYGLRPPETQYF. DNA of the CDR3: TGTGCCAGCTACGGGCTCAGACCCCCGGAGACCCAGTACTTC. This chain uses TRBV7-9 with TRBJ2-5; no clear D gene. The CDR3 length is 14 residues. CDR1 and CDR2 from the germline V gene are SEHNR and FQNEAQ (reference sequence). Trimming cost V 8 bases and J 5 bases, with 18 bases left between them.

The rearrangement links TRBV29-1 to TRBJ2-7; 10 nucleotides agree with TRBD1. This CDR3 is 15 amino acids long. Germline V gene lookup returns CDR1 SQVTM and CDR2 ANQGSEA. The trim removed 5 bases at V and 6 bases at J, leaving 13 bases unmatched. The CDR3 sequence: CSVFSGTGASGEQYF. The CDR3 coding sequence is TGCAGCGTTTTCTCCGGGACAGGGGCTTCCGGCGAGCAGTACTTC.